This TCR beta chain was recovered during a study of T cells in narcolepsy. For the study at large: Patients with NT1 or NT2 and healthy control donors were enrolled. Study-level points and caveats: Healthy controls reportedly lacked the autoreactive clonotypes serially found in patients' blood.

Comment on this clone: Its target is unknown.

There are 13 residues in the CDR3. The germline V gene encodes CDR1 SGHRS and CDR2 YFSETQ. V trimming: 7 bases; J trimming: 4 bases; junction bases outside the gene matches: 5. Clones were sequenced by immunoSEQ multiplex PCR, and TCRdb holds only the in-frame ones, with some missing. The repertoire holds 20,000 to 30,000 clones, around 85% seen once, with roughly 1.4% in the top ten. The sequence derives from a human donor with narcolepsy. The chain recombines TRBV5-1 with TRBJ1-1; 9 bases are a match to TRBD1. Sequenced sample: CD45RA- memory CD4+ T cells from PBMCs. CDR3 in DNA: TGCGCCAGCTCAAAGACAGGGGGCACTGAAGCTTTCTTT. As protein: CASSKTGGTEAFF.